This T cell receptor (beta chain) was obtained from a study of cytomegalovirus exposure and HLA in healthy donors. Turning to the study itself: A previous analysis identified around 120 million unique TCR beta sequences derived from roughly 190 million T cells.

As for this clone: The target antigen is unknown.

Use of 60 Vbeta and 13 Jbeta primers characterized the PCR. TCRdb keeps only in-frame clones here, not all; method: immunoSEQ multiplex PCR. Altogether approximately 110,000 clones are present, 82% being singletons, with the ten largest covering 2% to 3%. Study-wide points: Accurate prediction of most subjects' HLA-A and HLA-B alleles from TCR beta sequences was reported.

This CDR3 contains 16 residues. Unmatched junction bases numbered 7, after V lost 2 bases and J lost 4 bases. Per germline, CDR1 MNHNY and CDR2 SVGAGI (reference sequence). The gene calls are TRBV6-6 and TRBJ2-2; 7 nucleotides agree with TRBD1. Material for sequencing was PBMCs. The receptor was isolated from a young woman in good health and CMV-seronegative. The CDR3 spells CASSYRQGLGTGELFF. In DNA, the CDR3 is TGTGCCAGCAGTTACCGACAGGGTCTAGGCACCGGGGAGCTGTTTTTT.